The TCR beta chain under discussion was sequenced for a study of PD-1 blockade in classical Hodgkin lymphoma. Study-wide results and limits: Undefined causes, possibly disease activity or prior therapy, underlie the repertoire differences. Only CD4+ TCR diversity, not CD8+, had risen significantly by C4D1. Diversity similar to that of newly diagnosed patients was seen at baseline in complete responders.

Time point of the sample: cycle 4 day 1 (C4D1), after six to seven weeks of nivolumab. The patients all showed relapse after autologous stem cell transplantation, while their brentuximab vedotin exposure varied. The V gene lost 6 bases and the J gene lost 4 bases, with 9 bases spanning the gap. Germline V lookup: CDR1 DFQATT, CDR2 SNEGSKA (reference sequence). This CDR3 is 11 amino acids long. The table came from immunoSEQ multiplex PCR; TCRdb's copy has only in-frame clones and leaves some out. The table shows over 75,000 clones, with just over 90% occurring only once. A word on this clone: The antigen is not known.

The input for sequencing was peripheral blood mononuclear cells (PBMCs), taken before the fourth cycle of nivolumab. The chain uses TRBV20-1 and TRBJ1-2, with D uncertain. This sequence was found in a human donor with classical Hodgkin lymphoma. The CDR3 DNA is TGCAGTGCCCCGGGCCTCTATGGCTACACCTTC. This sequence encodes CSAPGLYGYTF.